Below are 21 T cell receptor beta chains sequenced from a single sample in a study of cytomegalovirus exposure and HLA in healthy donors (dated by TCRdb to about 2017). The library was generated by the immunoSEQ multiplex PCR assay. For the multiplex PCR, a mixture combining 60 forward primers for TCR Vbeta segments and 13 reverse primers for TCR Jbeta segments was used. This immuneACCESS table, as held by TCRdb, lists in-frame sequences with V and J called but not all clones. Of the missing ones, under half trace to an unresolved V gene in checked studies; the others have no known cause. This sample is represented by around 190,000 clones; roughly nine tenths of them were singletons. The ten top clones hold roughly 0.98% of the sample. The material sequenced was PBMCs. Receptors originate from a boy under 10 years old in good health and CMV-seronegative.

The V gene is TRBV6-1, the J gene TRBJ2-7; TRBD1 agrees at 7 bases. The CDR3 totals 16 residues. Germline CDR1 and CDR2: MNHNS and SASEGT. The junction had 6 bases not matched to a gene; V was cut back by 0 bases and J by 1 base. CDR3 sequence reads: CASSEAYRGQSYEQYF. The CDR3 DNA follows: TGTGCCAGCAGTGAAGCTTACAGGGGCCAATCCTACGAGCAGTACTTC.

Points on this clone: The sample has other DNA sequences that encode this CDR3 too. The CDR3: CASSLSGYGYTF. CDR3 nucleotide sequence: TGTGCCAGCAGTTTATCAGGGTATGGCTACACCTTC. This sequence joins TRBV28 and TRBJ1-2, with a tentative D call TRBD1 (5 bases). Germline V gene lookup returns CDR1 MDHEN and CDR2 SYDVKM. The CDR3 totals 12 residues. V was cut by 1 base and J by 5 bases, with 5 bases left in between.

The rearrangement uses TRBV11-3 and TRBJ1-6; a possible D gene is TRBD1 (5 bases). CDR1 and CDR2 from the germline V gene are SGHNT and YENEEA. V was trimmed by 5 bases and J by 13 bases, leaving 15 bases between them. CDR3 length: 13 residues. This CDR3 reads CASSPNSGGPLHF. The CDR3 DNA is TGTGCCAGCAGCCCCAACTCCGGGGGGCCCCTCCACTTT.

The chain combines TRBV2 with TRBJ2-5; 8 bases align to TRBD2. Near its end, the DNA agrees better with TRBJ2-7, so the J call may be wrong. The CDR3 spans 15 residues. Germline lookup yields CDR1 SNHLY and CDR2 FYNNEI. The CDR3 coding sequence is TGTGCCAGCAGTCGCTCGGGAGGGAGCGTCCACGAGCAGTACTTC. This codes for CASSRSGGSVHEQYF.

The V call is TRBV14, the J call TRBJ1-1, with TRBD1 identical over 8 bases. Per the germline V gene, CDR1 is SGHDN and CDR2 is FVKESK. This CDR3 has 15 amino acids. V was clipped by 5 bases and J by 2 bases; unmatched bases: 7. The CDR3 DNA follows: TGTGCCAGCAGCTTAAGGACAGGGAGAAACACTGAAGCTTTCTTT. Amino acids: CASSLRTGRNTEAFF.

The V call is TRBV5-1, the J call TRBJ2-7; TRBD2 might be the D (5 bases). This CDR3 is 14 amino acids long. V lost 4 bases and J lost 5, with 16 bases in between. Per germline, CDR1 SGHRS and CDR2 YFSETQ. For the CDR3, the DNA is TGCGCCAGCAGCCTGAGGCTAGCAACAGACGAGCAGTACTTC. The encoded protein is CASSLRLATDEQYF.

The chain uses TRBV7-2 and TRBJ2-3, with 11 bases identical to TRBD2. Germline values: CDR1 SGHTA, CDR2 FQGNSA. This CDR3 is built from 16 residues. The V segment lost 8 bases and the J segment 6 bases; nucleotides outside the gene matches: 13. The CDR3 DNA sequence: TGTGCCAGCGGTTCGACTAGCGGGGCGCGCAGGGATACGCAGTATTTT. Protein product: CASGSTSGARRDTQYF. Supplemented by reference TRBV7-2 and TRBJ2-3, the full variable domain reads GAGVSQSPSNKVTEKGKDVELRCDPISGHTALYWYRQSLGQGLEFLIYFQGNSAPDKSGLPSDRFSAERTGGSVSTLTIQRTQQEDSAVYLCASGSTSGARRDTQYFGPGTRLTVL.

The rearrangement joins TRBV30 to TRBJ2-2, with D perhaps TRBD1 (5 bases). Looked up from germline, CDR1 is GTSNPN and CDR2 is SVGIG (reference sequence). With 0 bases removed from V and 4 bases from J, the gap between germline ends came to 12 bases. The CDR3 is made up of 15 amino acids. The CDR3 sequence: CAWSVKGPLTGELFF. Written as DNA, the CDR3 is TGTGCCTGGAGTGTAAAGGGGCCGCTCACCGGGGAGCTGTTTTTT.

Only one count was recorded for this clone. The chain recombines TRBV7-9 with TRBJ1-5; D unresolved. Germline CDR1 and CDR2: SEHNR and FQNEAQ (reference sequence). The CDR3 length is 14 residues. V was cut by 1 base and J by 2 bases, with 6 bases left in between. The CDR3 region has the DNA TGTGCCAGCAGCTTAGGCGGTGGCAATCAGCCCCAGCATTTT. Protein product: CASSLGGGNQPQHF.

V usage is TRBV19 and J usage is TRBJ2-7; D might be TRBD2 (5 bases). V was trimmed by 4 bases and J by 3 bases, leaving 13 bases between them. From germline, CDR1 is LNHDA and CDR2 SQIVND (reference sequence). The CDR3 totals 14 residues. CDR3 region: CASSKEVSIYEQYF. DNA of the CDR3: TGTGCCAGTAGTAAGGAGGTGTCTATCTACGAGCAGTACTTC.

The genes are TRBV5-1 and TRBJ1-2; D might be TRBD1 (6 bases). Germline CDR1 and CDR2: SGHRS and YFSETQ. V was trimmed by 2 bases and J by 0 bases, leaving 11 bases between them. This CDR3 region has 15 residues. The CDR3 bases are TGCGCCAGCAGCTTTGGACAGACCTCTAACTATGGCTACACCTTC. Encoded protein: CASSFGQTSNYGYTF.

The chain is built from TRBV28 and TRBJ1-1, with D uncertain. Germline V lookup: CDR1 MDHEN, CDR2 SYDVKM. The V end lost 8 bases, the J end lost 1 base, and 8 bases lay between the germline ends. The CDR3 consists of 12 residues. CDR3 bases: TGTGCCAGCGCCCAGGCGAACACTGAAGCTTTCTTT. It encodes CASAQANTEAFF.

The J gene is TRBJ1-1, the V gene TRBV6-5, with D unclear. V lost 5 bases to trimming and J lost 0 bases, with 10 bases between them. The CDR3 is 14 amino acids. Per the germline V gene, CDR1 is MNHEY and CDR2 is SVGAGI. As DNA, the CDR3 is TGTGCCAGCAGTGAATTGACAATGAACACTGAAGCTTTCTTT. It translates to CASSELTMNTEAFF.

This rearrangement joins TRBV2 to TRBJ2-3, with a possible D match to TRBD2 (7 bases). Per the germline V gene, CDR1 is SNHLY and CDR2 is FYNNEI. The V and J ends lost 3 bases and 3 bases respectively, with 13 bases between them. The CDR3 consists of 15 residues. CDR3 loop: CASSDGRGGTDTQYF. For the CDR3, the DNA is TGTGCCAGCAGTGACGGTAGGGGGGGGACAGATACGCAGTATTTT.

The chain is built from TRBV27 and TRBJ2-5; 13 bases match TRBD2. The CDR3 runs 15 residues. V lost 5 bases and J lost 4; bases outside the gene matches: 4. Germline V gives CDR1 MNHEY, CDR2 SMNVEV (reference sequence). The CDR3 loop reads CASSRGLAGPETQYF. The CDR3 bases are TGTGCCAGCAGTAGGGGACTAGCGGGACCAGAGACCCAGTACTTC.

The J gene is TRBJ2-6, the V gene TRBV27; D is uncertain. The V end was cut by 0 bases, the J end by 0 bases, with 3 bases between. The CDR3 is 15 residues long. Germline values: CDR1 MNHEY, CDR2 SMNVEV (reference sequence). The CDR3 nucleotides read TGTGCCAGCAGTTTATCGCGCTCTGGGGCCAACGTCCTGACTTTC. The encoded protein is CASSLSRSGANVLTF.

V gene TRBV18 combines with J gene TRBJ1-4; D gene uncertain. Germline lookup yields CDR1 KGHSH and CDR2 LQKENI. Between the trimmed V and J ends, which lost 2 bases and 8 bases, there was a span of 6 bases. The CDR3 covers 12 residues. CDR3 nucleotides: TGTGCCAGCTCACCAGGGGAGGAAAAACTGTTTTTT. As protein: CASSPGEEKLFF.

The gene calls are TRBV5-6 and TRBJ2-7; weak D call: TRBD1 (6 bases). Germline CDR1 reads SGHDT; CDR2 reads YYEEEE. This CDR3 spans 13 amino acids. V lost 4 bases and J 3 bases, leaving 11 bases between the germline ends. CDR3 amino acids: CASSLGQLYEQYF. CDR3 DNA sequence: TGTGCCAGCAGCCTCGGACAGCTCTACGAGCAGTACTTC.

Concerning this clone: Compared with germline, one end of the junction differs, possibly owing to a read error. The genes are TRBV28 and TRBJ2-7, with 12 bases matching TRBD1. The CDR3 is 14 amino acids. The germline V gene has CDR1 MDHEN and CDR2 SYDVKM. The chain's CDR3 is CASSHPGQGAPSFF. In DNA, the CDR3 is TGTGCCAGCAGCCATCCGGGACAGGGGGCCCCCAGTTTCTTC.

This clone has just a few counts. This sequence joins TRBV28 and TRBJ1-2; D is ambiguous. Looked up from germline, CDR1 is MDHEN and CDR2 is SYDVKM. V lost 6 bases and J 2 bases, leaving 16 bases between the germline ends. The CDR3 is made up of 15 amino acids. The CDR3 DNA reads as TGTGCCAGCAGCCCTCCTCACAGCCTGAACTATGGCTACACCTTC. Translating gives CASSPPHSLNYGYTF.

The chain recombines TRBV6-5 with TRBJ2-5; 7 nucleotides line up with TRBD1. Judging by the DNA end, TRBJ2-7 fits better; the J call may be wrong. The germline gives CDR1 MNHEY, CDR2 SVGAGI. CDR3 length: 13 residues. Here the CDR3 DNA reads TGTGCCAGCAGCCGGGACAGCCCCTACGAGCAGTACTTC. Translated, it gives CASSRDSPYEQYF.